This T cell receptor (beta chain) was obtained from a study of blood T cell repertoires in COVID-19. About the study: The study drew acute and convalescent COVID-19 samples from the United States, Italy and Spain. From T cells, B-cell-depleted T cells, or PBMCs came the material, which was cDNA or gDNA.

The CDR3 sequence is 14 residues long. Trimming took off 6 bases at V and 0 bases at J, with 8 bases between the two ends. CDR1 WNHNN and CDR2 SYGVQD come from the germline V gene (reference sequence). TCRdb keeps only in-frame clones here, not all; method: immunoSEQ multiplex PCR. Here the sample spans 250,000 to 300,000 clones, approximately 85% being singletons. This clonotype originated in a man aged 45-60 years with active or convalescent COVID-19. The chain employs TRBV10-1 and TRBJ2-2; no reliable D call. Sequencing input: peripheral blood. The CDR3 coding sequence is TGCGCCAGCAGGCAGTCTCCGAACACCGGGGAGCTGTTTTTT. It codes for CASRQSPNTGELFF.